This record concerns one TCR beta chain sequence. Those who donated, Caucasian adults without exception, all lived in Nashville, Tennessee. Clones were sequenced by immunoSEQ multiplex PCR, and TCRdb holds only the in-frame ones, with some missing. The profile shows about 610,000 clones, roughly 97% of them singletons. This sample stems from a study of shared clonotypes between healthy human individuals. Sequenced material: naive CD4+ T cells sorted from blood. Subset of the sample: CD45RA+ positively selected. The TCR originated in a woman aged 25 to 45 in good health.

The CDR3 DNA follows: TGTGCCAGCAGCTTACTGGGAGGGGAGCAGTACTTC. As protein: CASSLLGGEQYF. This chain links TRBV5-8 with TRBJ2-7; 7 positions agree with TRBD2. The CDR3 is 12 amino acids. From germline, CDR1 is SGHTS and CDR2 YDEGEE. Trimming cost V 2 bases and J 7 bases; bases outside gene matches: 3.